Each of the 5 T cell receptor beta chains below was sequenced from the same sample in a study of cytotoxic CD8 clonotypes in ibrutinib-treated CLL. Here immunoSEQ multiplex PCR was the method, and the copy in TCRdb shows in-frame clones only, minus some. The data show 200,000 to 250,000 clones, approximately 70% seen once. The specimen was PBMCs, collected after 12 months of ibrutinib treatment. All receptors come from a human donor with chronic lymphocytic leukemia.

This clone was recorded a few times. CDR3 amino acids: CASSFVQENTEAFF. The CDR3 DNA reads as TGTGCCAGCAGCTTTGTACAGGAGAACACTGAAGCTTTCTTT. The genes are TRBV13 and TRBJ1-1; D is perhaps TRBD1 (5 bases). The CDR3 runs 14 residues. Between the trimmed V and J ends, which lost 3 bases and 1 base, there was a span of 9 bases. The V gene's germline CDR1 is PRHDT and CDR2 FYEKMQ (reference sequence).

The genes are TRBV6-6 and TRBJ1-2; possible D gene TRBD1, 5 bases. The V gene lost 8 bases and the J gene lost 4 bases, with 20 bases spanning the gap. CDR1 is MNHNY and CDR2 is SVGAGI in the germline V gene (reference sequence). The CDR3 is 15 amino acids. The CDR3 spells CASCFNAGTLYGYTF. Written as DNA, the CDR3 is TGTGCCAGCTGTTTCAACGCCGGGACCCTCTATGGCTACACCTTC.

This clone was seen only once. V is TRBV27 and J is TRBJ1-1; possibly TRBD1 for D (5 bases). Trimming shortened V by 3 bases and J by 2 bases, and 19 bases separated the two germline ends. The CDR3 is 17 amino acids. Germline CDR1 reads MNHEY; CDR2 reads SMNVEV (reference sequence). CDR3 region: CASSFLRRGYANTEAFF. In nucleotides, the CDR3 is TGTGCCAGCAGTTTCCTCCGCCGGGGGTACGCAAACACTGAAGCTTTCTTT.

The chain uses TRBV30 and TRBJ1-2; D uncertain. Trimming took 3 bases from V and 1 from J, leaving 15 bases between them. This CDR3 spans 15 amino acids. CDR1 and CDR2 from the germline V gene are GTSNPN and SVGIG (reference sequence). The CDR3 DNA reads as TGTGCCTGGAGCGCTTTTGGAAAGTTTAACTATGGCTACACCTTC. It yields the protein CAWSAFGKFNYGYTF.

In this sample, this clone turned up a few times. The CDR3 loop is CASSPAGPTDTQYF. CDR3 sequence (DNA): TGTGCCAGCTCACCCGCGGGTCCGACAGATACGCAGTATTTT. The J gene is TRBJ2-3, the V gene TRBV18; weak D call: TRBD2 (5 bases). From germline, CDR1 is KGHSH and CDR2 LQKENI. V dropped 3 bases and J dropped 3 bases, with 10 bases sitting between them. The CDR3 covers 14 residues.